This entry lists 11 T cell receptor beta chains sequenced from one sample in a study of OX40 agonist ivuxolimab in advanced cancers. Assay used: immunoSEQ multiplex PCR; TCRdb lists only in-frame clones, some missing. The table has about 70,000 clones, almost 90% seen once. Sample: CD4+ or CD8+ T cells sorted from blood, taken in a trial of the OX40 agonist ivuxolimab. These receptors all come from an adult with an advanced solid tumor such as melanoma, head and neck, liver or kidney cancer.

This chain uses TRBV4-3 with TRBJ2-1, with D perhaps TRBD1 or TRBD2 (5 bases each). V gave up 0 bases and J gave up 9 bases, with 12 bases separating them. This CDR3 has 14 amino acids. CDR1 is LGHNA and CDR2 is YSLEER in the germline V gene. The CDR3 DNA reads TGCGCCAGCAGCCAAGAGTGGTTGGGGGTTGAGCAGTTCTTC. Protein: CASSQEWLGVEQFF.

The gene calls are TRBV6-5 and TRBJ2-7, with D tentatively TRBD1 (5 bases). Trimming took off 2 bases at V and 2 bases at J, with 13 bases between the two ends. From germline, CDR1 is MNHEY and CDR2 SVGAGI. This CDR3 comprises 15 residues. Written as DNA, the CDR3 is TGTGCCAGCAGTTACGGGGCTCTAGGCACCTACGAGCAGTACTTC. This codes for CASSYGALGTYEQYF.

V and J are TRBV6-5 and TRBJ2-4, with 10 bases fitting TRBD2. The CDR3 contains 14 residues. The trim removed 4 bases at V and 9 bases at J, leaving 6 bases unmatched. Germline values: CDR1 MNHEY, CDR2 SVGAGI. The CDR3 sequence: CASSFSGRGGIQYF. The DNA of the CDR3 is TGTGCCAGCAGTTTCAGCGGGAGGGGTGGCATTCAGTACTTC.

DNA for the CDR3: TGCGCCAGCAGCTTGGGACTAGCGGGATTCCATTACCAAGAGACCCAGTACTTC. Its protein product is CASSLGLAGFHYQETQYF. The rearrangement uses TRBV5-1 and TRBJ2-5; 11 bases fit TRBD2. There are 18 residues in the CDR3. From germline, CDR1 is SGHRS and CDR2 YFSETQ. Unmatched junction bases numbered 7, after V lost 0 bases and J lost 0 bases.

The chain employs TRBV4-3 and TRBJ2-3; D gene uncertain. Germline lookup yields CDR1 LGHNA and CDR2 YSLEER. The CDR3 is 16 amino acids. V lost 3 bases, J lost 2 bases, and 15 bases lay in between. The CDR3 bases are TGCGCCAGCAGCCATGGGCCTACCCCCCCCACAGATACGCAGTATTTT. Amino acid sequence: CASSHGPTPPTDTQYF.

This clone was detected only a few times. The rearrangement joins TRBV12-2 to TRBJ2-7; the table assigns TRBD1, which was not confirmed against the DNA. TRBV12-2 represents a pseudogene. The CDR3 totals 16 residues. In nucleotides, the CDR3 is TGTGCAAGTCGCTTCGACAGGGGGAGGGACTCCTACGAGCAGTACTTC. This sequence encodes CASRFDRGRDSYEQYF.

The J gene is TRBJ2-3, the V gene TRBV6-5; TRBD1 might be the D (5 bases). CDR3 size: 15 residues. Germline CDR1 reads MNHEY; CDR2 reads SVGAGI. Trimming left V 0 bases short and J 5 bases short, with 12 bases between. CDR3 DNA: TGTGCCAGCAGTTACTCAACCAGGGCAGGAGATACGCAGTATTTT. It codes for CASSYSTRAGDTQYF.

This clone was counted a single time. V gene TRBV7-2 combines with J gene TRBJ2-5, with D maybe TRBD2 (5 bases). V lost 2 bases and J 5 bases, leaving 12 bases between the germline ends. The V gene's germline CDR1 is SGHTA and CDR2 FQGNSA. This CDR3 spans 14 amino acids. The CDR3 region is CASSLMEALETQYF. The CDR3 DNA reads as TGTGCCAGCAGCTTAATGGAGGCCCTGGAGACCCAGTACTTC. Using reference TRBV7-2 and TRBJ2-5 for the parts outside the CDR3, the full variable domain is GAGVSQSPSNKVTEKGKDVELRCDPISGHTALYWYRQSLGQGLEFLIYFQGNSAPDKSGLPSDRFSAERTGGSVSTLTIQRTQQEDSAVYLCASSLMEALETQYFGPGTRLLVL.

This sequence joins TRBV5-1 and TRBJ2-2, with a weak D call TRBD2 (6 bases). Trimming took off 0 bases at V and 7 bases at J, with 13 bases between the two ends. Germline lookup yields CDR1 SGHRS and CDR2 YFSETQ. This CDR3 is 15 amino acids long. The chain's CDR3 is CASSLEGGSYGELFF. The CDR3 DNA follows: TGCGCCAGCAGCTTGGAAGGAGGGTCGTACGGGGAGCTGTTTTTT.

As to this clone: This sample includes further DNA sequences coding for the same CDR3. DNA for the CDR3: TGTGCCACCAGCAGAGATCTGGGACATCAAGAGACCCAGTACTTC. Its translation: CATSRDLGHQETQYF. The V call is TRBV15, the J call TRBJ2-5; weak D call: TRBD1 (6 bases). Germline assignment: CDR1 LNHNV and CDR2 YYDKDF (reference sequence). This CDR3 spans 15 amino acids. The germline V and J ends were trimmed by 0 bases and 2 bases, with 10 bases remaining between them.

The chain couples TRBV28 to TRBJ2-5; 9 bases are a match to TRBD2. Trimming took 3 bases from V and 2 from J; bases not matched to a gene: 7. The V gene's germline CDR1 is MDHEN and CDR2 SYDVKM. This CDR3 is built from 16 residues. The CDR3 is CASSFFRLAAQETQYF. In nucleotides, the CDR3 is TGTGCCAGCAGTTTCTTCCGACTAGCGGCACAAGAGACCCAGTACTTC.